These T cell receptor beta chains were read from a single sample in a study of cytomegalovirus exposure and HLA in healthy donors. The table came from immunoSEQ multiplex PCR; TCRdb's copy has only in-frame clones and leaves some out. The repertoire holds 150,000 or so clones, with 75% to 80% as singletons. The sample comprised PBMCs. The receptors come from a male donor in good health and CMV-seronegative. The CDR3 runs from the conserved cysteine through the conserved F or W. Each record gives: D gene, J gene, clone size, V gene, CDR3 protein, CDR3 DNA. D genes are given only for firm matches. Clone size is stated in some rows and not others, as once, few, many or a class when expanded.

D gene: TRBD2; J gene: TRBJ2-1; clone size: once; V gene: TRBV5-6; CDR3 protein: CASSELAGGPSDEQFF; CDR3 DNA: TGTGCCAGCAGCGAACTAGCGGGAGGGCCTTCAGATGAGCAGTTCTTC
D gene: TRBD1; J gene: TRBJ1-2; clone size: once; V gene: TRBV6-5; CDR3 protein: CASSYSYRGENGYTF; CDR3 DNA: TGTGCCAGCAGTTACTCGTACAGGGGGGAAAATGGCTACACCTTC
D gene: -; J gene: TRBJ1-1; clone size: -; V gene: TRBV7-2; CDR3 protein: CASSRHPAAGSTEAFF; CDR3 DNA: TGTGCCAGCAGCCGGCACCCGGCCGCAGGGTCCACTGAAGCTTTCTTT
D gene: -; J gene: TRBJ1-1; clone size: -; V gene: TRBV11-2; CDR3 protein: CASSLEVQLEAFF; CDR3 DNA: TGTGCCAGCAGCTTAGAGGTACAGCTTGAAGCTTTCTTT
D gene: -; J gene: TRBJ2-2; clone size: -; V gene: TRBV6-5; CDR3 protein: CASSYRPDRYTGELFF; CDR3 DNA: TGTGCCAGCAGTTACAGACCGGACAGATACACCGGGGAGCTGTTTTTT
D gene: -; J gene: TRBJ2-6; clone size: -; V gene: TRBV2; CDR3 protein: CASRQGSGANGLTF; CDR3 DNA: TGTGCCAGCAGACAGGGATCTGGGGCCAACGGCCTGACTTTC
D gene: TRBD2; J gene: TRBJ2-5; clone size: -; V gene: TRBV29-1; CDR3 protein: CSVARGKAGGRGLETQYF; CDR3 DNA: TGCAGCGTTGCCAGGGGGAAAGCGGGAGGACGAGGTTTAGAGACCCAGTACTTC
D gene: TRBD1; J gene: TRBJ1-1; clone size: -; V gene: TRBV2; CDR3 protein: CASSAQDRISAFF; CDR3 DNA: TGTGCCAGCAGTGCACAGGACAGGATCTCAGCTTTCTTT
D gene: TRBD1; J gene: TRBJ1-2; clone size: -; V gene: TRBV7-9; CDR3 protein: CASSFDQGVGGYTF; CDR3 DNA: TGTGCCAGCAGCTTCGACCAGGGGGTAGGTGGCTACACCTTC
D gene: TRBD2; J gene: TRBJ2-5; clone size: few; V gene: TRBV9; CDR3 protein: CASSSRTSGSSQYF; CDR3 DNA: TGTGCCAGCAGCTCCCGGACTAGCGGGAGTAGCCAGTACTTC
D gene: TRBD1; J gene: TRBJ2-1; clone size: -; V gene: TRBV19; CDR3 protein: CASSKAGTEKYEQFF; CDR3 DNA: TGTGCCAGTAGTAAAGCCGGGACAGAAAAGTATGAGCAGTTCTTC
D gene: TRBD2; J gene: TRBJ2-2; clone size: -; V gene: TRBV28; CDR3 protein: CATSGGTSGSGELFF; CDR3 DNA: TGTGCCACCTCCGGTGGGACTAGCGGGAGCGGGGAGCTGTTTTTT
D gene: TRBD2; J gene: TRBJ2-1; clone size: few; V gene: TRBV7-6; CDR3 protein: CACSEAGVLYNEQFF; CDR3 DNA: TGTGCCTGTAGTGAGGCGGGAGTTTTATACAATGAGCAGTTCTTC
D gene: TRBD2; J gene: TRBJ2-7; clone size: -; V gene: TRBV7-2; CDR3 protein: CASSPTSGSYEQYF; CDR3 DNA: TGTGCCAGCAGCCCAACTAGCGGATCCTACGAGCAGTACTTC
D gene: TRBD1; J gene: TRBJ2-2; clone size: few; V gene: TRBV5-6; CDR3 protein: CASSALQGALTGELFF; CDR3 DNA: TGTGCCAGCAGCGCCTTACAGGGGGCTCTGACCGGGGAGCTGTTTTTT
D gene: TRBD2; J gene: TRBJ2-7; clone size: -; V gene: TRBV6-5; CDR3 protein: CASSYLAGFYEQYF; CDR3 DNA: TGTGCCAGCAGTTACTTAGCGGGGTTCTACGAGCAGTACTTC
D gene: -; J gene: TRBJ2-6; clone size: -; V gene: TRBV5-1; CDR3 protein: CASSLGEAVPQRRLTF; CDR3 DNA: TGCGCCAGCAGCTTGGGGGAGGCAGTTCCTCAACGGCGCCTGACTTTC
D gene: -; J gene: TRBJ2-2; clone size: once; V gene: TRBV5-1; CDR3 protein: CASSYRVSSDTGELFF; CDR3 DNA: TGCGCCAGCAGCTACAGGGTATCCTCGGACACCGGGGAGCTGTTTTTT
D gene: -; J gene: TRBJ1-2; clone size: few; V gene: TRBV7-9; CDR3 protein: CASSLGIMDSTKYYGYTF; CDR3 DNA: TGTGCCAGCAGCTTAGGGATAATGGACAGCACCAAATACTATGGCTACACCTTC
D gene: -; J gene: TRBJ1-1; clone size: -; V gene: TRBV29-1; CDR3 protein: CSVEEWQNTEAFF; CDR3 DNA: TGCAGCGTTGAAGAATGGCAGAACACTGAAGCTTTCTTT
D gene: -; J gene: TRBJ2-1; clone size: -; V gene: TRBV4-1; CDR3 protein: CASSLRDNEQFF; CDR3 DNA: TGCGCCAGCAGCCTGAGAGACAATGAGCAGTTCTTC
D gene: -; J gene: TRBJ2-7; clone size: once; V gene: TRBV21-1; CDR3 protein: CASSGRDRGHEQYF; CDR3 DNA: TGTGCCAGCAGCGGCCGGGACAGGGGGCACGAGCAGTACTTC
D gene: TRBD1; J gene: TRBJ2-7; clone size: -; V gene: TRBV9; CDR3 protein: CASSASGQASYEQYF; CDR3 DNA: TGTGCCAGCAGCGCGTCCGGACAGGCCTCCTACGAGCAGTACTTC
D gene: TRBD1; J gene: TRBJ1-1; clone size: -; V gene: TRBV23-1; CDR3 protein: CASSQSRDRGWTEAFF; CDR3 DNA: TGCGCCAGCAGTCAATCGAGGGACAGGGGATGGACTGAAGCTTTCTTT
D gene: -; J gene: TRBJ1-1; clone size: -; V gene: TRBV28; CDR3 protein: CASLFLLEGTEAFF; CDR3 DNA: TGTGCCAGTCTTTTCCTCCTCGAGGGCACTGAAGCTTTCTTT
D gene: -; J gene: TRBJ2-2; clone size: -; V gene: TRBV11-2; CDR3 protein: CASRPSGSGELFF; CDR3 DNA: TGTGCCAGCCGACCGAGCGGGTCCGGGGAGCTGTTTTTT
D gene: TRBD1; J gene: TRBJ2-7; clone size: once; V gene: TRBV7-9; CDR3 protein: CASSTRTGYYEQYF; CDR3 DNA: TGTGCCAGCAGCACACGGACAGGATACTACGAGCAGTACTTC
D gene: -; J gene: TRBJ1-1; clone size: -; V gene: TRBV19; CDR3 protein: CASRTGNRAGTEAFF; CDR3 DNA: TGTGCCAGCCGCACTGGTAACAGGGCTGGCACTGAAGCTTTCTTT
D gene: TRBD1; J gene: TRBJ1-3; clone size: -; V gene: TRBV7-8; CDR3 protein: CASSPIRTGPPLLGNTIYF; CDR3 DNA: TGTGCCAGCAGCCCTATTCGGACAGGCCCACCCCTCCTCGGAAACACCATATATTTT
D gene: TRBD1; J gene: TRBJ1-1; clone size: once; V gene: TRBV5-1; CDR3 protein: CASSLGPGQGSTEAFF; CDR3 DNA: TGCGCCAGCAGCTTGGGTCCGGGACAGGGATCCACTGAAGCTTTCTTT
D gene: -; J gene: TRBJ2-3; clone size: -; V gene: TRBV7-7; CDR3 protein: CASSPGGYTQYF; CDR3 DNA: TGTGCTAGCAGCCCCGGCGGGTACACGCAGTATTTT
D gene: TRBD2; J gene: TRBJ2-7; clone size: -; V gene: TRBV18; CDR3 protein: CASSPPTSGYEQYF; CDR3 DNA: TGTGCCAGCTCACCACCGACTAGCGGATACGAGCAGTACTTC
D gene: TRBD2; J gene: TRBJ2-7; clone size: -; V gene: TRBV6-1; CDR3 protein: CASSEALISLAGFSF; CDR3 DNA: TGTGCCAGCAGTGAAGCGCTTATAAGTCTAGCGGGGTTTTCCTTC
D gene: -; J gene: TRBJ2-7; clone size: few; V gene: TRBV7-9; CDR3 protein: CASSLLGGGISYEQYF; CDR3 DNA: TGTGCCAGCAGCTTACTAGGTGGGGGGATTTCCTACGAGCAGTACTTC
D gene: TRBD2; J gene: TRBJ2-1; clone size: -; V gene: TRBV6-1; CDR3 protein: CASRGLAGVWEQFF; CDR3 DNA: TGTGCCAGCAGGGGACTAGCGGGAGTTTGGGAGCAGTTCTTC
D gene: TRBD1; J gene: TRBJ1-5; clone size: few; V gene: TRBV6-5; CDR3 protein: CASRRDRGSGQPQHF; CDR3 DNA: TGTGCCAGCAGGAGGGACAGGGGGTCGGGTCAGCCCCAGCATTTT
D gene: -; J gene: TRBJ2-3; clone size: -; V gene: TRBV5-5; CDR3 protein: CASSFGHGFLVDTQYF; CDR3 DNA: TGTGCCAGCAGCTTCGGACACGGATTTTTGGTTGATACGCAGTATTTT
D gene: TRBD1; J gene: TRBJ1-2; clone size: -; V gene: TRBV30; CDR3 protein: CAWSARTGFPPSYTF; CDR3 DNA: TGTGCCTGGAGCGCAAGGACAGGCTTTCCACCAAGCTACACCTTC
D gene: -; J gene: TRBJ1-1; clone size: -; V gene: TRBV5-4; CDR3 protein: CASSPYRRNTEAFF; CDR3 DNA: TGTGCCAGCAGCCCGTACAGGAGGAACACTGAAGCTTTCTTT
D gene: -; J gene: TRBJ2-1; clone size: -; V gene: TRBV7-9; CDR3 protein: CASSSLGGSYNEQFF; CDR3 DNA: TGTGCCAGCAGCTCCCTGGGGGGTTCCTACAATGAGCAGTTCTTC
D gene: TRBD2; J gene: TRBJ2-3; clone size: -; V gene: TRBV27; CDR3 protein: CASSLGLGLDTQYF; CDR3 DNA: TGTGCCAGCAGTCTTGGACTAGGTCTGGATACGCAGTATTTT
D gene: TRBD2; J gene: TRBJ2-3; clone size: -; V gene: TRBV4-2; CDR3 protein: CASSVYSGGAVDTQYF; CDR3 DNA: TGTGCCAGCAGCGTTTATAGCGGGGGGGCGGTAGATACGCAGTATTTT
D gene: TRBD2; J gene: TRBJ2-4; clone size: -; V gene: TRBV7-2; CDR3 protein: CASSLAAGVGAKNIQYF; CDR3 DNA: TGTGCCAGCAGCTTAGCGGCGGGAGTGGGGGCCAAAAACATTCAGTACTTC
D gene: -; J gene: TRBJ2-7; clone size: -; V gene: TRBV6-5; CDR3 protein: CASSNSRYYEQYF; CDR3 DNA: TGTGCCAGCAGTAACTCGCGATACTACGAGCAGTACTTC
D gene: TRBD2; J gene: TRBJ2-7; clone size: -; V gene: TRBV2; CDR3 protein: CASNPGLAGNEQYF; CDR3 DNA: TGTGCCAGCAATCCGGGACTAGCGGGAAACGAGCAGTACTTC
D gene: -; J gene: TRBJ2-1; clone size: -; V gene: TRBV7-9; CDR3 protein: CASSLGGSEQFF; CDR3 DNA: TGTGCCAGCAGCTTAGGTGGGAGTGAGCAGTTCTTC
D gene: -; J gene: TRBJ2-7; clone size: -; V gene: TRBV28; CDR3 protein: CASSLRTPYEQYF; CDR3 DNA: TGTGCCAGCAGTTTAAGGACTCCCTACGAGCAGTACTTC
D gene: TRBD1; J gene: TRBJ1-1; clone size: -; V gene: TRBV7-9; CDR3 protein: CASGQGFTEAFF; CDR3 DNA: TGTGCCAGCGGACAGGGTTTCACTGAAGCTTTCTTT